Listed below are T cell receptor beta chains from one sample, sequenced in a study of shared clonotypes between healthy human individuals. Clones were sequenced by immunoSEQ multiplex PCR, and TCRdb holds only the in-frame ones, with some missing. The sample yields around 1.4 million clones, approximately 98.5% seen once. Sequencing input: naive CD4+ T cells sorted from blood. Receptors originate from a man between 25 and 39 years old in good health. Both conserved end residues are part of each CDR3. Each record gives: J gene, V gene, clone size, CDR3 protein. Only some rows state a clone size, as once, few, many or a class for expanded clones.

TRBJ1-2 TRBV6-4 once CASSDQHGGGNYGYTF
TRBJ2-7 TRBV6-1 NA CASSEAPLTGRSYEQYF
TRBJ2-3 TRBV18 once CASSPLSLAGGPFATDTQYF
TRBJ2-7 TRBV18 NA CASTLVPRGSYEQYF
TRBJ1-1 TRBV30 once CAWIRLNTEAFF
TRBJ1-2 TRBV2 once CASSHTAGGAVNYGYTF
TRBJ2-3 TRBV5-1 NA CASSLAVSGSTDTQYF
TRBJ2-1 TRBV29-1 NA CSVKGISRETGEQFF
TRBJ1-1 TRBV5-1 NA CASSSLDKRIPEAFF
TRBJ1-3 TRBV11-2 NA CASSLNFRQGNSGNTIYF
TRBJ2-1 TRBV11-3 NA CASSPLDLVHNEQFF
TRBJ2-7 TRBV6-5 NA CASSSAGQGSYEQYF
TRBJ2-7 TRBV28 NA CASSNTGLPYEQYF
TRBJ1-1 TRBV5-4 NA CASSLGAGHEAFF
TRBJ1-3 TRBV11-2 NA CASSPAGGTGGNTIYF
TRBJ2-2 TRBV5-1 NA CASSLKRQGATGELFF
TRBJ1-3 TRBV5-1 NA CASSLAQSSGNTIYF
TRBJ2-1 TRBV9 NA CASSVDGDSYNEQFF
TRBJ2-1 TRBV7-9 NA CASTRRAGVINNEQFF
TRBJ1-3 TRBV11-3 once CASSLSSFGGNTIYF
TRBJ1-5 TRBV21-1 NA CASSKVRPVSNQPQHF
TRBJ1-1 TRBV2 once CASRAYREPNTEAFF
TRBJ2-1 TRBV29-1 NA CSVNRGRKHLTYNEQFF
TRBJ2-3 TRBV13 NA CASSLTGAGEGDTQYF
TRBJ2-5 TRBV6-1 once CASRTLILGETQYF
TRBJ2-7 TRBV2 NA CASREIGGNYEQYF
TRBJ2-3 TRBV5-1 NA CASSLPASTDTQYF
TRBJ2-2 TRBV5-1 NA CASSLGQGTGELFF
TRBJ2-1 TRBV5-6 NA CASSFSGGRNEQFF
TRBJ2-7 TRBV29-1 once CSVAGSYEQYF
TRBJ2-1 TRBV6-5 NA CASSYLGLSSYNEQFF
TRBJ2-4 TRBV6-5 once CASSYSLAAGTWYF
TRBJ2-1 TRBV2 NA CASTGWGNEQFF
TRBJ2-6 TRBV9 NA CASSGVTVSGANVLTF
TRBJ1-5 TRBV18 NA CASSSFQTDSNQPQHF
TRBJ1-5 TRBV4-2 NA CASSQRDSNQPQHF
TRBJ2-7 TRBV6-5 NA CASSDRNFYEQYF
TRBJ2-1 TRBV10-1 NA CASSEDPRVNEQFF
TRBJ1-5 TRBV11-2 NA CASSPDRGNQPQHF
TRBJ1-2 TRBV19 NA CASRPNGQANYGYTF
TRBJ2-3 TRBV12-5 NA CASGLGTSGTDTQYF
TRBJ2-1 TRBV5-6 NA CASSLVGTPPGNEQFF
TRBJ2-7 TRBV5-1 NA CASSLGVTPSYEQYF